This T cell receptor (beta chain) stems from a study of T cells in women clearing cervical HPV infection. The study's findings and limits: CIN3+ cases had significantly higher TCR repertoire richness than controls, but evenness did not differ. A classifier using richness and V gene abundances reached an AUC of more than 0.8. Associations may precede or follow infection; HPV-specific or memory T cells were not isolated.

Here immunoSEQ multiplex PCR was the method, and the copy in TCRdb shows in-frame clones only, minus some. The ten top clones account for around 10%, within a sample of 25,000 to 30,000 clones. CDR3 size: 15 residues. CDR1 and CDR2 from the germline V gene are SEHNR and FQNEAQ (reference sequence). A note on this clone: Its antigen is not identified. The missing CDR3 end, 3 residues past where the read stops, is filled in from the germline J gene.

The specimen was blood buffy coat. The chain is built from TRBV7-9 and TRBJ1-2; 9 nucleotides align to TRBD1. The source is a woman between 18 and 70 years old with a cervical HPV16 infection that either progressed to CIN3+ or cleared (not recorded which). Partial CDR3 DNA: TGTGCCAGCAGCTCGACCGGGACAGGGTTAGGCGAC. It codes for CASSSTGTGLGD. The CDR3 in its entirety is CASSSTGTGLGDYTF.